Sequencing of this T cell receptor beta chain was carried out in a study of response to subunit inactivated influenza vaccine. Overall study results and limits: T cells newly recruited by each seasonal influenza vaccination are few, the authors suggested.

TCRdb independently ran MiXCR on the RT-PCR reads; one entry per CDR3 protein. The sample contains about 780,000 distinct CDR3 sequences, under 20% of which appear only once. Germline-derived CDR1 and CDR2 are DFQATT and SNEGSKA (reference sequence). The CDR3 runs to 14 residues. V gave up 5 bases and J gave up 2 bases; unmatched junction bases: 6. This clonotype appeared a few times. Its antigen is still unknown. Sequences were derived from PBMCs from blood, sampled 5 days after vaccination. The chain carries TRBV20-1 and TRBJ2-7; 10 nucleotides agree with TRBD2. The sequence was obtained from a man aged 45 to 65 who received an inactivated influenza vaccine. The CDR3 reads CSALRTSGPYEQYF. DNA for the CDR3: TGCAGTGCTTTGAGGACTAGCGGACCCTACGAGCAGTACTTC.